This T cell receptor (beta chain) was recovered during a study of OX40 agonist ivuxolimab in advanced cancers. About the full investigation: The costimulatory receptor OX40 (CD134) was targeted by ivuxolimab, a fully human IgG2 agonistic monoclonal antibody. Intravenous ivuxolimab was administered to patients every 2 weeks at six dose levels: 0.01, 0.1, 0.3, 1.5, 3 and 10 mg/kg. Of the approximately 53 patients in dose escalation, some 20 had hepatocellular carcinoma, about 15 had melanoma, 9 had renal cell carcinoma and 9 had head and neck cancer. A male proportion of almost 85% and a mean age of about 60 years, ranging from roughly 23 to 80, were recorded for the dose-escalation cohort. Prior anti-PD-1, anti-PD-L1 or anti-CTLA-4 therapy was permitted, and checkpoint inhibitors had been received by approximately 39% of dose-escalation patients. Partial responses occurred in three dose-escalation patients: two with cutaneous melanoma and one with hepatocellular carcinoma. Peripheral TCRbeta sequencing aimed to test whether ivuxolimab altered TCR sequence diversity and caused clonal T-cell expansion. The monotherapy dose-escalation portion (N of about 52 patients) of the phase I ivuxolimab trial is reported in the paper. Results and caveats for the whole study, not just this receptor: Low levels of normalized T-cell clonal expansion were also shown by some nonresponding patients. After ivuxolimab, expanded clones were on average more numerous among CD8+ T cells than among CD4+ T cells. In partial responders in the 0.1-3.0 mg/kg groups, normalized peripheral clonal expansion was found to be among the lowest, especially among CD8+ T cells. At doses of 0.1 to 3.0 mg/kg, clonal expansion of both CD4+ and CD8+ blood T cells was observed from baseline to week 6. Which antigens the clonally expanded peripheral T cells were specific for was not determined.

Patients with autoimmune disease history or receiving systemic immunosuppression were excluded from the trial. In every dose cohort, peripheral blood was drawn for TCR sequencing at baseline, cycle 4 day 1, and cycle 7 day 1. The samples were taken from a phase I, first-in-human, multicenter, open-label dose-escalation trial of ivuxolimab. Adults with locally advanced or metastatic melanoma, renal cell, hepatocellular, or head and neck squamous cell carcinoma were enrolled in the trial. Before TCR sequencing, CD4+ T cells and CD8+ T cells were sorted from peripheral blood as separate populations. CDR1 and CDR2 are drawn from the germline V gene: SGHRS, YFSETQ. Unmatched junction bases come to 4, with V trimmed by 1 base and J by 3 bases. Including cysteine and phenylalanine, the CDR3 has 17 amino acids. Only the CDR3 DNA stays, 51 bases, in frame from base 1. Genomic DNA was extracted from sorted cells for sequencing of the TCRbeta CDR3 region. TCRbeta CDR3 regions were sequenced using the immunoSEQ Assay. This is the immuneACCESS table as TCRdb keeps it, with only in-frame sequences that have V and J called. A part of the clones is gone; compared with another copy, unresolved V genes explain less than half, and the rest is unexplained. Here the sample has 95,000 to 110,000 clones; around 93% occur a single time. The top ten constitute approximately 1.3% of the sample.

For this clone: Its specific antigen is unknown. Base-call qualities are not available, and no considerably larger clone is one nucleotide away.

The specimen comprised CD4+ or CD8+ T cells sorted from blood, sampled in a trial of the OX40 agonist ivuxolimab. The rearranged chain carries TRBV5-1 and TRBJ2-1, with 13 bases aligning to TRBD2. The source is an adult with an advanced solid tumor such as melanoma, head and neck, liver or kidney cancer. The CDR3 corresponds to CASSLTSGRADYNEQFF. The sequence in DNA is TGCGCCAGCAGCTTGACTAGCGGGAGGGCCGACTACAATGAGCAGTTCTTC.